This T cell receptor beta chain was identified in a study of blood T cells in healthy people across ages. The length of the CDR3 is 13 residues. Trimming removed 5 bases from V and 2 bases from J, with 13 bases in between. Germline V gene lookup returns CDR1 DFQATT and CDR2 SNEGSKA (reference sequence). Whole-study results and caveats: Any changes in expanded clonotypes were possibly confounded, as donor CMV status remained unknown.

Primed by a sample-barcoded 5' primer and a J-beta primer mix, a second PCR proceeded for about 7 to 11 cycles. MiXCR, run by TCRdb on the 5' RACE reads, gives a single entry per CDR3 protein. This sample has approximately 780,000 distinct CDR3 sequences, with roughly 26% found just once. With regard to this clonotype: Antigen specificity is unknown.

This sample was shared with a second study, whose subject was T cells of mothers and their children.

The chain has TRBV20-1 and TRBJ2-7; either TRBD1 or TRBD2 may fit D (5 bases each). The sequencing input was blood. The sequence was obtained from a boy aged 5-17 years in good health. The CDR3 nucleotides are TGCAGTGCTCCAGAGGGGTCGACCTACGAGCAGTACTTC. Translated, it gives CSAPEGSTYEQYF.